These T cell receptor beta chains were read from a single sample in a study of T cell responses to AZD1222 COVID-19 vaccine. Measured with immunoSEQ multiplex PCR; TCRdb has only the in-frame clones, and not every one. Here the sample spans about 76,000 clones, over 60% being singletons. This specimen consisted of peripheral blood, obtained 28 days after the second dose of the MenACWY control vaccine. These TCRs come from an adult who received the MenACWY meningococcal vaccine as a control. CDR3s include the opening cysteine and the closing phenylalanine or tryptophan. A D gene is named only where the DNA matches it firmly. Size values are once, few and many counts, or a class for expanded clones, and some rows have none.

CDR3 DNA: TGTGCCAGCAGCATAAGGACAGGGACTACTGGCTACACCTTC
CDR3 protein: CASSIRTGTTGYTF
D gene: TRBD1
J gene: TRBJ1-2
V gene: TRBV7-2
clone size: .

CDR3 DNA: TGTGCCTGGAGTGTAGGGATGGCTCCTGGAGAGCAGTACTTC
CDR3 protein: CAWSVGMAPGEQYF
D gene: .
J gene: TRBJ2-7
V gene: TRBV30
clone size: .

CDR3 DNA: TGTGCCAGCAGCTTTGACAGGGGGGGTAATTCACCCCTCCACTTT
CDR3 protein: CASSFDRGGNSPLHF
D gene: TRBD1
J gene: TRBJ1-6
V gene: TRBV11-2
clone size: .

CDR3 DNA: TGTGCCAGCAGTTCCCCGACTTTGAGCTCCTACGAGCAGTACTTC
CDR3 protein: CASSSPTLSSYEQYF
D gene: .
J gene: TRBJ2-7
V gene: TRBV6-5
clone size: .

CDR3 DNA: TGCGCCAGCAGCTTGCTATCGGGGGGAGCCACCGGGGAGCTGTTTTTT
CDR3 protein: CASSLLSGGATGELFF
D gene: TRBD2
J gene: TRBJ2-2
V gene: TRBV5-1
clone size: .

CDR3 DNA: TGTGCCAGCAGCCTACAGGGGCTGGAGGGCTACACCTTC
CDR3 protein: CASSLQGLEGYTF
D gene: TRBD1
J gene: TRBJ1-2
V gene: TRBV6-5
clone size: .

CDR3 DNA: TGTGCCAGCAGCAGAGGACAGGGGAGGACCCAGCATTTT
CDR3 protein: CASSRGQGRTQHF
D gene: TRBD1
J gene: TRBJ1-5
V gene: TRBV28
clone size: .

CDR3 DNA: TGCGCCAGCAGCTGGAGCACCGGGGAGCTGTTTTTT
CDR3 protein: CASSWSTGELFF
D gene: .
J gene: TRBJ2-2
V gene: TRBV5-1
clone size: once

CDR3 DNA: TGCGCCAGCAGCCAAGTTGTAGACCTTCGGGGCTACACCTTC
CDR3 protein: CASSQVVDLRGYTF
D gene: .
J gene: TRBJ1-2
V gene: TRBV4-1
clone size: .

CDR3 DNA: TGTGCCAGTAGTACCGGAGCGGATACGCAGTATTTT
CDR3 protein: CASSTGADTQYF
D gene: .
J gene: TRBJ2-3
V gene: TRBV19
clone size: .

CDR3 DNA: TGTGCCAGCAGCCCTTTAGGGGGGACGCTCCGCGACGGCTACACCTTC
CDR3 protein: CASSPLGGTLRDGYTF
D gene: .
J gene: TRBJ1-2
V gene: TRBV14
clone size: many

CDR3 DNA: TGCGCCAGCAGCCAAGACGGACAGTCCTACGAGCAGTACTTC
CDR3 protein: CASSQDGQSYEQYF
D gene: .
J gene: TRBJ2-7
V gene: TRBV5-1
clone size: .

CDR3 DNA: TGTGCCTGGAGTGGGGGGAGGGACTACGAGCAGTACTTC
CDR3 protein: CAWSGGRDYEQYF
D gene: TRBD2
J gene: TRBJ2-7
V gene: TRBV30
clone size: .

CDR3 DNA: TGTGCCAGCAGTTTCTCCGGGAGCGCGAACACTGAAGCTTTCTTT
CDR3 protein: CASSFSGSANTEAFF
D gene: .
J gene: TRBJ1-1
V gene: TRBV27
clone size: .

CDR3 DNA: TGTGCCTGGAGTCTTCTGACAGGGGACTATGGCTACACCTTC
CDR3 protein: CAWSLLTGDYGYTF
D gene: TRBD1
J gene: TRBJ1-2
V gene: TRBV30
clone size: .

CDR3 DNA: TGTGCCAGCCGTCCTACAGGGGTGTCGAGCAATCAGCCCCAGCATTTT
CDR3 protein: CASRPTGVSSNQPQHF
D gene: TRBD1
J gene: TRBJ1-5
V gene: TRBV28
clone size: .

CDR3 DNA: TGTGCCAGCTCACCTTTGAGATCTGCGGGGAGTACGGCCGGCTACACCTTC
CDR3 protein: CASSPLRSAGSTAGYTF
D gene: .
J gene: TRBJ1-2
V gene: TRBV18
clone size: .

CDR3 DNA: TGTGCCAGCAGCTCCGAAGGGGGGCAGCCCCAGCATTTT
CDR3 protein: CASSSEGGQPQHF
D gene: .
J gene: TRBJ1-5
V gene: TRBV7-2
clone size: .

CDR3 DNA: TGTGCCAGCAGGGCTGTGAACACCGGGGAGCTGTTTTTT
CDR3 protein: CASRAVNTGELFF
D gene: .
J gene: TRBJ2-2
V gene: TRBV6-5
clone size: .

CDR3 DNA: TGTGCCAGTAGCCCCAGAGCCTTCCCATCATCCGGGGAGCTGTTTTTT
CDR3 protein: CASSPRAFPSSGELFF
D gene: .
J gene: TRBJ2-2
V gene: TRBV19
clone size: .

CDR3 DNA: TGCGCCAGCAGCCAAGAGAGGGGACTAGCGAACGAGCAGTACTTC
CDR3 protein: CASSQERGLANEQYF
D gene: TRBD2
J gene: TRBJ2-7
V gene: TRBV4-3
clone size: .